The present entry profiles one TCR beta chain with its context. The data were obtained in a study of cytomegalovirus exposure and HLA in healthy donors. Study as a whole: One earlier analysis, a look at 180 million or so T cells, found almost 120 million unique TCR beta sequences.

In germline, CDR1 is ENHRY, CDR2 SYGVKD. The CDR3 extends over 14 amino acids. V shed 6 bases, J shed 3 bases, and the junction held 6 bases outside the gene matches. PCR employed 60 Vbeta and 13 Jbeta primers. Clones were read by immunoSEQ multiplex PCR, and TCRdb kept only the in-frame ones, dropping some. This table has about 160,000 clones, roughly 63% appearing once. The source is a woman between 55 and 75 years old in good health and CMV-seropositive. The sequenced material came from PBMCs. This sequence joins TRBV10-3 and TRBJ2-7; 9 positions match TRBD1. Here the CDR3 reads CAISRQGEGYEQYF. As DNA, the CDR3 is TGTGCCATCAGCCGACAGGGGGAGGGCTACGAGCAGTACTTC.